This paragraph covers one TCR beta chain sequence. Clones were sequenced by immunoSEQ multiplex PCR, and TCRdb holds only the in-frame ones, with some missing. The profile covers about 660,000 clones, with roughly 90% appearing a single time and 0.008% to 0.011% taken by the ten largest. The entry originates in a study of shared T cell receptors in the human thymus. The CDR3 sequence is 14 residues long. Between the trimmed V and J ends, which lost 5 bases and 3 bases, there was a span of 13 bases. Germline V gene data show CDR1 as MNHEY and CDR2 as SMNVEV (reference sequence). This sample was shared with a second study, whose subject was human thymus T cells. Per that paper: Apparent bias marked the V and J gene usage of thymic and blood repertoires.

The TCR comes from a boy less than two years old with a congenital heart defect. The chain uses TRBV27 and TRBJ1-1, with D possibly matching TRBD1 (5 bases). The sequencing input was thymocytes. For the CDR3, the DNA is TGTGCCAGCAGTCCTGTGGACACTTACACTGAAGCTTTCTTT. It is translated as CASSPVDTYTEAFF.